One sample yielded the 29 T cell receptor beta chains listed below, sequenced in a study of blood T cell repertoires in COVID-19. Assay: immunoSEQ multiplex PCR; the TCRdb copy retains only in-frame clones and omits some. The sample yields about 83,000 clones, about 86% seen once. The sequenced sample consisted of peripheral blood. All receptors derive from a woman older than 75 in a cohort sampled during active or convalescent COVID-19.

The CDR3 sequence: CAWSVAGSTADTQYF. CDR3 DNA sequence: TGTGCCTGGAGTGTAGCGGGAAGCACGGCAGATACGCAGTATTTT. V and J are TRBV30 and TRBJ2-3, with TRBD2 matching 7 bases. V dropped 0 bases and J dropped 4; count of bases not matched to a gene: 7. Germline V gene sequence: CDR1 GTSNPN, CDR2 SVGIG (reference sequence). The CDR3 has 15 amino acids.

This chain connects TRBV4-2 to TRBJ2-7; D unresolved. Germline-derived CDR1 and CDR2 are LGHNA and YNFKEQ. V lost 1 base and J lost 1, with 11 bases in between. The length of the CDR3 is 15 residues. The CDR3 nucleotides are TGTGCCAGCAGCCAAGGCCGCGGCAGTTCCTACGAGCAGTACTTC. It codes for CASSQGRGSSYEQYF.

V gene TRBV27 combines with J gene TRBJ1-2, with D possibly being TRBD1 (6 bases). Trimming removed 4 bases at V and 4 bases at J, with 16 bases between. This CDR3 region has 15 residues. Germline V CDR1 and CDR2: MNHEY, SMNVEV (reference sequence). CDR3 region: CASSSPGQTIYGYTF. The CDR3 DNA sequence: TGTGCCAGCAGTTCACCGGGACAAACCATCTATGGCTACACCTTC.

The rearrangement uses TRBV18 and TRBJ2-7; D is undetermined. The CDR3 contains 12 residues. From germline, CDR1 is KGHSH and CDR2 LQKENI. The ends were cut back, 6 bases at V and 1 base at J, with 7 bases in the middle. The CDR3 region is CASSAISYEQYF. CDR3 coding DNA: TGTGCCAGCTCCGCGATATCCTACGAGCAGTACTTC.

The J gene is TRBJ1-2, the V gene TRBV6-6, with 10 bases identical to TRBD1. CDR1 is MNHNY, CDR2 SVGAGI, per germline (reference sequence). With 6 bases clipped from V and 6 bases from J, the junction kept 22 bases outside the gene matches. The CDR3 totals 19 residues. The CDR3 here is CASSSDDRDRGSSGDGYTF. The CDR3 coding sequence is TGTGCCAGCAGCTCAGACGACCGGGACAGGGGCAGTTCTGGGGATGGCTACACCTTC.

The chain is built from TRBV2 and TRBJ1-2; tentative D call: TRBD1 (6 bases). This CDR3 contains 13 residues. Between the trimmed V and J ends, which lost 8 bases and 4 bases, there was a span of 14 bases. Germline V CDR1 and CDR2: SNHLY, FYNNEI. The CDR3 bases are TGTGCCAGCGGGGGGGCGGGAACCTATGGCTACACCTTC. Protein sequence: CASGGAGTYGYTF. The full variable domain, in which reference TRBV2 and TRBJ1-2 provide the parts outside the CDR3, is EPEVTQTPSHQVTQMGQEVILRCVPISNHLYFYWYRQILGQKVEFLVSFYNNEISEKSEIFDDQFSVERPDGSNFTLKIRSTKLEDSAMYFCASGGAGTYGYTFGSGTRLTVV.

The chain is built from TRBV11-2 and TRBJ2-3; 7 nucleotides align to TRBD2. This CDR3 region has 16 residues. The germline CDR1 and CDR2 sequences are SGHAT and FQNNGV. The V segment lost 7 bases and the J segment 1 base; nucleotides outside the gene matches: 11. CDR3 bases: TGTGCCAGCACCCCACGAGGCGGGAGCGGCACAGATACGCAGTATTTT. The encoded protein is CASTPRGGSGTDTQYF.

The rearrangement joins TRBV28 to TRBJ1-2; 9 bases map to TRBD1. Germline CDR1 and CDR2: MDHEN and SYDVKM. V lost 5 bases to trimming and J lost 4 bases; unmatched junction nucleotides: 5. The CDR3 is 14 amino acids. The CDR3 nucleotides are TGTGCCAGCAGTGGGACAGGGCATAGCTATGGCTACACCTTC. Translated: CASSGTGHSYGYTF.

The gene calls are TRBV30 and TRBJ1-4; TRBD1 agrees at 9 bases. V gave up 8 bases and J gave up 8 bases; unmatched junction bases: 0. CDR1 and CDR2 from the germline V gene are GTSNPN and SVGIG (reference sequence). There are 10 residues in the CDR3. The CDR3, as DNA: TGTGCCGGACAGGGGGAAAAACTGTTTTTT. Amino acids: CAGQGEKLFF.

The chain's CDR3 is CASGGRATDTQYF. The CDR3 region has the DNA TGTGCCAGTGGTGGGAGAGCCACAGATACGCAGTATTTT. This chain joins TRBV12-3 or TRBV12-4 and TRBJ2-3; tentative D call: TRBD2 (5 bases). The CDR3 runs to 13 residues. V lost 9 bases and J lost 2, with 12 bases in between.

This chain links TRBV6-6 with TRBJ1-4, with 10 bases fitting TRBD1. Trimming cost V 2 bases and J 7 bases; bases outside gene matches: 7. Germline V gene data show CDR1 as MNHNY and CDR2 as SVGAGI (reference sequence). The CDR3 consists of 16 residues. The CDR3 here is CASSYLWGQGSEKLFF. DNA for the CDR3: TGTGCCAGCAGTTACCTATGGGGACAGGGGAGTGAAAAACTGTTTTTT.

V and J are TRBV30 and TRBJ1-5; D remains ambiguous. The CDR3 spans 13 residues. Trimming removed 1 base at V and 6 bases at J, with 10 bases between. Per the germline V gene, CDR1 is GTSNPN and CDR2 is SVGIG (reference sequence). The CDR3, as DNA: TGTGCCTGGAGTGAAGCTTCGGGTCAGCCCCAGCATTTT. It is translated as CAWSEASGQPQHF.

The V gene is TRBV5-4, the J gene TRBJ1-1; perhaps TRBD1 as D (5 bases). The CDR3 length is 15 residues. Looked up from germline, CDR1 is SGHNT and CDR2 is YYREEE (reference sequence). V was shortened by 2 bases and J by 5 bases, with 16 bases between the two germline ends. The CDR3 DNA reads as TGTGCCAGCAGCTTACCGACAGTTAGTCATACTGAAGCTTTCTTT. Translating gives CASSLPTVSHTEAFF.

The rearrangement uses TRBV9 and TRBJ1-5; 7 nucleotides agree with TRBD1. Germline V gene sequence: CDR1 SGDLS, CDR2 YYNGEE. This CDR3 spans 14 amino acids. The V and J ends lost 4 bases and 4 bases, in that order; junction bases with no gene match: 5. In DNA, the CDR3 is TGTGCCAGCAGCCAGGGGGTGTCTAATCAGCCCCAGCATTTT. Translation gives CASSQGVSNQPQHF.

This sequence joins TRBV18 and TRBJ1-1; D unresolved. Germline V gene lookup returns CDR1 KGHSH and CDR2 LQKENI. The CDR3 has 12 amino acids. Trimming shortened V by 6 bases and J by 6 bases, and 11 bases separated the two germline ends. The CDR3, as DNA: TGTGCCAGCTCTTCGAGGGATTCTGAAGCTTTCTTT. This gives the protein CASSSRDSEAFF.

J is TRBJ1-1 and V is TRBV5-1; tentatively, D is TRBD1 (5 bases). The CDR3 loop spans 14 amino acids. Germline lookup yields CDR1 SGHRS and CDR2 YFSETQ. V lost 0 bases and J 0 bases, leaving 6 bases between the germline ends. CDR3 DNA: TGCGCCAGCAGCTTGGGGGGCATGAACACTGAAGCTTTCTTT. This sequence encodes CASSLGGMNTEAFF.

The J gene is TRBJ2-1, the V gene TRBV5-1, with a weak D call TRBD2 (6 bases). Germline V CDR1 and CDR2: SGHRS, YFSETQ. The V and J ends lost 4 bases and 4 bases respectively, with 21 bases between them. The CDR3 consists of 17 residues. DNA of the CDR3: TGCGCCAGCAGCCAGACCGCCCTCCGGGACTCTTACAATGAGCAGTTCTTC. This encodes CASSQTALRDSYNEQFF.

The chain employs TRBV24-1 and TRBJ2-1; 9 nucleotides match TRBD2. J was trimmed by 1 base and V by 5 bases; bases with no gene match: 5. The CDR3 runs to 16 residues. The germline V gene encodes CDR1 KGHDR and CDR2 SFDVKD. The CDR3 reads CATSVQTSGSYNEQFF. CDR3 DNA: TGTGCCACCAGTGTGCAGACTAGCGGATCCTACAATGAGCAGTTCTTC.

The V call is TRBV18, the J call TRBJ2-4; no clear D gene. Germline-derived CDR1 and CDR2 are KGHSH and LQKENI. Trimming shortened V by 5 bases and J by 5 bases, and 4 bases separated the two germline ends. The CDR3 extends over 11 amino acids. The CDR3 bases are TGTGCCAGCTCATCTGAAAACATTCAGTACTTC. Translating gives CASSSENIQYF.

This clone is a singleton in its sample. The chain uses TRBV19 and TRBJ2-2, with 7 bases identical to TRBD2. CDR3 size: 15 residues. Looked up from germline, CDR1 is LNHDA and CDR2 is SQIVND (reference sequence). After removal of 7 bases from V and 7 bases from J, the junction contained 12 bases not matched to a gene. CDR3 sequence reads: CASKGSGLVSGELFF. CDR3 DNA: TGTGCCAGTAAGGGCAGCGGACTAGTTAGCGGGGAGCTGTTTTTT.

This clone was seen only once. V is TRBV7-3 and J is TRBJ2-6; no clear D gene. Trimming shortened V by 2 bases and J by 0 bases, and 11 bases separated the two germline ends. The germline V gene encodes CDR1 SGHTA and CDR2 FQGTGA. This CDR3 has 17 amino acids. The CDR3 DNA reads TGTGCCAGCAGCTTAGGGTCTCGAGGCTCTGGGGCCAACGTCCTGACTTTC. It is translated as CASSLGSRGSGANVLTF.

This chain uses TRBV18 with TRBJ2-1; 8 bases line up with TRBD1. The germline V gene encodes CDR1 KGHSH and CDR2 LQKENI. The CDR3 consists of 15 residues. V was clipped by 0 bases and J by 5 bases; unmatched bases: 3. CDR3 DNA: TGTGCCAGCTCACCACCGACAGGGGTCCACAATGAGCAGTTCTTC. Translated: CASSPPTGVHNEQFF.

This chain uses TRBV19 with TRBJ1-4; D gene uncertain. This CDR3 has 14 residues. The V end was cut by 9 bases, the J end by 8 bases, with 19 bases between. CDR1 is LNHDA, CDR2 SQIVND, per germline (reference sequence). The CDR3 sequence: CASQNTAEVEKLFF. As DNA, the CDR3 is TGTGCCAGCCAGAATACGGCTGAGGTCGAAAAACTGTTTTTT.

The chain links TRBV28 to TRBJ1-4; no clear D gene. The CDR3 runs 15 residues. Trimming cost V 2 bases and J 4 bases, with 11 bases left between them. The germline V gene has CDR1 MDHEN and CDR2 SYDVKM. The CDR3, as DNA: TGTGCCAGCAGTTTACCCCCGGGGATTAATGAAAAACTGTTTTTT. Its translation is CASSLPPGINEKLFF. Filled out from reference TRBV28 and TRBJ1-4, the complete variable domain reads DVKVTQSSRYLVKRTGEKVFLECVQDMDHENMFWYRQDPGLGLRLIYFSYDVKMKEKGDIPEGYSVSREKKERFSLILESASTNQTSMYLCASSLPPGINEKLFFGSGTQLSVL.

The chain couples TRBV14 to TRBJ1-2; TRBD1 agrees at 9 bases. V dropped 5 bases and J dropped 6; count of bases not matched to a gene: 4. Germline loops: CDR1 SGHDN, CDR2 FVKESK. The CDR3 is made up of 13 amino acids. The CDR3 DNA reads as TGTGCCAGCAGCACCGGGACAGGGAATGGCTACACCTTC. Its translation is CASSTGTGNGYTF.

The rearrangement links TRBV28 to TRBJ1-6, with D possibly TRBD1 on 5 matching bases. Germline-derived CDR1 and CDR2 are MDHEN and SYDVKM. The CDR3 covers 12 residues. Trimming pared 5 bases from V and 14 bases from J, leaving 13 bases between. The CDR3 protein is CASSGGWSTLHF. The CDR3 coding sequence is TGTGCCAGCAGTGGGGGGTGGAGCACCCTCCACTTT.

The table lists this clone with a count of one. CDR3 protein: CASSLGGSQPQHF. The CDR3 nucleotides read TGTGCCAGCAGCTTAGGAGGGAGTCAGCCCCAGCATTTT. This chain joins TRBV11-3 and TRBJ1-5; D is ambiguous. Germline loops: CDR1 SGHNT, CDR2 YENEEA. V was cut by 1 base and J by 6 bases, with 7 bases left in between. The CDR3 covers 13 residues.

The chain combines TRBV19 with TRBJ1-6; perhaps TRBD1 as D (6 bases). Between the trimmed V and J ends, which lost 0 bases and 9 bases, there was a span of 12 bases. CDR1 is LNHDA, CDR2 SQIVND, per germline (reference sequence). This CDR3 comprises 15 residues. For the CDR3, the DNA is TGTGCCAGTAGTATAGACGGGGGGCTGGGTTCACCCCTCCACTTT. It codes for CASSIDGGLGSPLHF.

This clone was found once. This rearrangement joins TRBV3-1 (or the pseudogene TRBV3-2) to TRBJ1-1; tentatively, D is TRBD1 (5 bases). The V end lost 5 bases, the J end lost 0 bases, and 10 bases lay between the germline ends. The CDR3 is 14 residues long. Germline V gene lookup returns CDR1 LGHDT and CDR2 YNNKEL (reference sequence). The CDR3: CASSSRTLNTEAFF. In DNA form, the CDR3 reads TGTGCCAGCAGCTCACGGACATTGAACACTGAAGCTTTCTTT.